This T cell receptor beta chain was documented in a study of beta chain features in type 1 diabetes. Study findings and constraints: A potential PCR bias toward shorter templates would be equal in patient and control samples. A moderate, significant TCRB CDR3 shortening appeared in type 1 diabetes across four CD4+ subsets. Insertion counts at VDJ junctions were lower in type 1 diabetes patients, who also showed more deletions there. Any HLA-type effect on TCRB rearrangement remained unresolved here.

V was cut by 2 bases and J by 2 bases, with 7 bases left in between. The germline CDR1 and CDR2 sequences are SGHNT and YYREEE (reference sequence). This CDR3 has 13 amino acids. Sequenced material consisted of expressed TCRB transcripts (all of the isolated RNA was reverse transcribed). Clones were sequenced by immunoSEQ multiplex PCR, and TCRdb holds only the in-frame ones, with some missing. The sample lists some 350,000 clones; around 10% were seen once. Note on this clone: Its matching antigen is unknown.

This chain connects TRBV5-4 to TRBJ2-5; D call uncertain. The sequencing sample was made of central memory CD4+ T cells from blood. The sequence derives from a man aged 30 to 45 with type 1 diabetes. In DNA form, the CDR3 reads TGTGCCAGCAGCTTCGACATACAAGAGACCCAGTACTTC. Its translation is CASSFDIQETQYF. The whole variable domain, remainder taken from reference TRBV5-4 and TRBJ2-5, is ETGVTQSPTHLIKTRGQQVTLRCSSQSGHNTVSWYQQALGQGPQFIFQYYREEENGRGNFPPRFSGLQFPNYSSELNVNALELDDSALYLCASSFDIQETQYFGPGTRLLVL.